These 22 T cell receptor beta chains were sequenced from one sample in a study of blood T cell repertoires in COVID-19. Repertoires were generated with immunoSEQ multiplex PCR, while TCRdb's copy carries only in-frame clones and drops some. The top ten hold about 3% of the sample, which has approximately 200,000 clones, about 85% seen once. Sequencing was carried out using peripheral blood. These receptors were obtained from a man aged 45-65 years who had recovered from COVID-19.

The chain recombines TRBV5-4 with TRBJ2-1; 9 bases are shared with TRBD2. Germline V gives CDR1 SGHNT, CDR2 YYREEE (reference sequence). CDR3 size: 14 residues. The V and J ends lost 3 bases and 7 bases, in that order; junction bases with no gene match: 5. The CDR3 nucleotides are TGTGCCAGCAGCTCGGGACTAGCATGGAATGAGCAGTTCTTC. It yields the protein CASSSGLAWNEQFF.

As concerns this clone: This sequence may be a read error, since a much larger clone differs from it by one base. Other DNA sequences in this sample translate to the same CDR3. The chain recombines TRBV19 with TRBJ1-5; 11 bases align to TRBD1. Per the germline V gene, CDR1 is LNHDA and CDR2 is SQIVND (reference sequence). After removal of 3 bases from V and 5 bases from J, the junction contained 9 bases not matched to a gene. The CDR3 length is 17 residues. The DNA of the CDR3 is TGTGCCAGTAGTATCGGGACAGGGGGGGGGAGATATCAGCCCCAGCATTTT. It is translated as CASSIGTGGGRYQPQHF.

This chain connects TRBV19 to TRBJ2-1; 12 bases map to TRBD2. Germline loops: CDR1 LNHDA, CDR2 SQIVND (reference sequence). With 1 base clipped from V and 0 bases from J, the junction kept 10 bases outside the gene matches. CDR3 length: 20 residues. The CDR3 sequence is CASSIASSGRVWDSYNEQFF. The CDR3 DNA sequence: TGTGCCAGTAGTATAGCCTCTAGCGGGAGGGTTTGGGACTCCTACAATGAGCAGTTCTTC.

This clone was seen once. This chain links TRBV19 with TRBJ2-2; no reliable D call. The CDR3 extends over 13 amino acids. V gave up 5 bases and J gave up 5 bases, with 9 bases separating them. Germline V gene sequence: CDR1 LNHDA, CDR2 SQIVND (reference sequence). The CDR3 sequence: CASSPTWTGELFF. In DNA form, the CDR3 reads TGTGCCAGTAGTCCAACATGGACCGGGGAGCTGTTTTTT. Drawing the rest from reference TRBV19 and TRBJ2-2, the complete variable domain is DGGITQSPKYLFRKEGQNVTLSCEQNLNHDAMYWYRQDPGQGLRLIYYSQIVNDFQKGDIAEGYSVSREKKESFPLTVTSAQKNPTAFYLCASSPTWTGELFFGEGSRLTVL.

This clone was picked up one time. The chain has TRBV7-2 and TRBJ1-4; weak D call: TRBD1 (5 bases). Germline V gene sequence: CDR1 SGHTA, CDR2 FQGNSA. The germline V and J ends were trimmed by 5 bases and 3 bases, with 10 bases remaining between them. CDR3 length: 14 residues. CDR3 amino acids: CASSAPRANEKLFF. The CDR3 DNA reads TGTGCCAGCAGCGCTCCCAGGGCTAATGAAAAACTGTTTTTT.

DNA of the CDR3: TGCAGCGTTGAAGAGGGATTCGGCAGGGGTCAGGGCACAGATACGCAGTATTTT. This translates into CSVEEGFGRGQGTDTQYF. This chain connects TRBV29-1 to TRBJ2-3; D may be TRBD1 (6 bases). V lost 0 bases and J 1 base, leaving 20 bases between the germline ends. The CDR3 sequence is 18 residues long. Germline CDR1 SQVTM, CDR2 ANQGSEA.

This clone was found a few times. V and J are TRBV7-9 and TRBJ1-2; unclear D gene. Between the trimmed V and J ends, which lost 3 bases and 0 bases, there was a span of 8 bases. The germline CDR1 and CDR2 sequences are SEHNR and FQNEAQ (reference sequence). CDR3 length: 14 amino acids. As DNA, the CDR3 is TGTGCCAGCAGCTTCCACAGTGCTAACTATGGCTACACCTTC. As protein: CASSFHSANYGYTF.

The chain joins TRBV18 to TRBJ2-1; 10 positions agree with TRBD2. The CDR3 runs to 16 residues. CDR1 and CDR2 from the germline V gene are KGHSH and LQKENI. Trimming at V came to 3 bases and at J to 2 bases, leaving 4 bases not matched to a gene. CDR3 nucleotide sequence: TGTGCCAGCTCACCCCAAGCGGGGGGGGCCTACAATGAGCAGTTCTTC. It encodes CASSPQAGGAYNEQFF.

The V gene is TRBV19, the J gene TRBJ1-1, with 7 bases identical to TRBD1. V trimming: 7 bases; J trimming: 7 bases; junction bases outside the gene matches: 12. In germline, CDR1 is LNHDA, CDR2 SQIVND (reference sequence). This CDR3 spans 14 amino acids. CDR3 coding DNA: TGTGCCAGTACAAGCTTGACAGGGTGGAATGAAGCTTTCTTT. It translates to CASTSLTGWNEAFF.

This clone was detected many times. J is TRBJ2-7 and V is TRBV30; 9 bases are shared with TRBD2. The CDR3 spans 13 residues. J was trimmed by 0 bases and V by 4 bases; bases with no gene match: 1. Germline V gives CDR1 GTSNPN, CDR2 SVGIG (reference sequence). In DNA form, the CDR3 reads TGTGCCTGGATGCGGGAGGGCTCCTACGAGCAGTACTTC. Translating gives CAWMREGSYEQYF.

V usage is TRBV6-5 and J usage is TRBJ2-1; TRBD2 matches at 7 bases. In germline, CDR1 is MNHEY, CDR2 SVGAGI. The CDR3 extends over 14 amino acids. J lost 9 bases, V lost 5 bases, and 10 bases had no gene match. The CDR3 bases are TGTGCCAGCAGTACCCTTACTAGCGCCGGTGAGCAGTTCTTC. Translated, it gives CASSTLTSAGEQFF.

This chain links TRBV24-1 with TRBJ2-3; TRBD1 aligns across 9 bases. CDR3 size: 15 residues. The junction had 7 bases not matched to a gene; V was cut back by 4 bases and J by 6 bases. Germline V lookup: CDR1 KGHDR, CDR2 SFDVKD. The CDR3 is CATSEPGQGRDTQYF. CDR3 nucleotides: TGTGCCACCAGTGAACCCGGACAGGGGCGGGATACGCAGTATTTT.

The chain recombines TRBV7-9 with TRBJ2-2; D is unresolved. Germline CDR1 is SEHNR and CDR2 is FQNEAQ (reference sequence). The CDR3 runs to 15 residues. The V end lost 2 bases, the J end lost 0 bases, and 7 bases lay between the germline ends. In nucleotides, the CDR3 is TGTGCCAGCAGCTTATTTGCGGCGAACACCGGGGAGCTGTTTTTT. Translating it yields CASSLFAANTGELFF. The entire variable domain, with the rest obtained from reference TRBV7-9 and TRBJ2-2, is as follows: DTGVSQNPRHKITKRGQNVTFRCDPISEHNRLYWYRQTLGQGPEFLTYFQNEAQLEKSRLLSDRFSAERPKGSFSTLEIQRTEQGDSAMYLCASSLFAANTGELFFGEGSRLTVL.

V usage is TRBV19 and J usage is TRBJ1-1; a possible D gene is TRBD1 (6 bases). Trimming took off 4 bases at V and 4 bases at J, with 7 bases between the two ends. The CDR3 is 12 residues long. Germline V gene sequence: CDR1 LNHDA, CDR2 SQIVND (reference sequence). The CDR3 region is CASSKGVTEAFF. The CDR3 bases are TGTGCCAGTAGTAAGGGGGTCACTGAAGCTTTCTTT.

The V gene is TRBV15, the J gene TRBJ2-7, with a tentative D call TRBD1 (7 bases). Trimming shortened V by 0 bases and J by 2 bases, and 11 bases separated the two germline ends. From germline, CDR1 is LNHNV and CDR2 YYDKDF (reference sequence). This CDR3 region has 15 residues. The CDR3 region has the DNA TGTGCCACCAGCAGAGATCGCGGGACAGCCTACGAGCAGTACTTC. As protein: CATSRDRGTAYEQYF.

The rearrangement links TRBV28 to TRBJ2-5; TRBD1 agrees at 8 bases. The CDR3 covers 14 residues. CDR1 is MDHEN and CDR2 is SYDVKM in the germline V gene. With V trimmed by 3 bases and J by 4 bases, 4 bases remained unmatched. CDR3 sequence reads: CASSFADRGETQYF. Here the CDR3 DNA reads TGTGCCAGCAGTTTTGCTGACAGGGGAGAGACCCAGTACTTC.

The CDR3 coding sequence is TGTGCCTGGAGCCTTGGGGGCGGGCTGACCTACAATGAGCAGTTCTTC. Translating it yields CAWSLGGGLTYNEQFF. The J gene is TRBJ2-1, the V gene TRBV30, with D maybe TRBD1 (6 bases). The CDR3 length is 16 residues. Germline CDR1 reads GTSNPN; CDR2 reads SVGIG (reference sequence). Trimming pared 3 bases from V and 2 bases from J, leaving 17 bases between.

The chain combines TRBV9 with TRBJ2-1; TRBD2 matches at 9 bases. Trimming took 4 bases from V and 4 from J; bases not matched to a gene: 15. Per germline, CDR1 SGDLS and CDR2 YYNGEE. The CDR3 length is 18 residues. The CDR3, as DNA: TGTGCCAGCAGCTCGCTGGGTGTTAGCGGGAGTTCTTACAATGAGCAGTTCTTC. Translating gives CASSSLGVSGSSYNEQFF.

This clone occurred once. This chain connects TRBV28 to TRBJ2-7; 7 bases align to TRBD1. Germline V lookup: CDR1 MDHEN, CDR2 SYDVKM. J gave up 2 bases and V 8 bases, and 3 bases lay outside the gene matches. The CDR3 spans 12 residues. As DNA, the CDR3 is TGTGCCAGCGGGGACAGCACCTACGAGCAGTACTTC. Its protein product is CASGDSTYEQYF.

This clone has more than one count but fewer than ten. This chain uses TRBV2 with TRBJ2-5; D may be TRBD1 (6 bases). Germline V gene data show CDR1 as SNHLY and CDR2 as FYNNEI. The CDR3 runs 11 residues. V was clipped by 5 bases and J by 7 bases, with 8 bases between them. As DNA, the CDR3 is TGTGCCAGCAGTCCACAGGGGACCCAGTACTTC. Translation: CASSPQGTQYF.

The gene calls are TRBV19 and TRBJ2-5; 10 bases agree with TRBD1. V lost 4 bases to trimming and J lost 2 bases; unmatched junction nucleotides: 7. This CDR3 comprises 16 residues. In germline, CDR1 is LNHDA, CDR2 SQIVND (reference sequence). For the CDR3, the DNA is TGTGCCAGTAGTAGGCGAGGGACAGGGGCGCAAGAGACCCAGTACTTC. This sequence encodes CASSRRGTGAQETQYF.

This chain connects TRBV2 to TRBJ2-5; unclear D gene. From germline, CDR1 is SNHLY and CDR2 FYNNEI. V lost 10 bases and J lost 3, with 9 bases in between. The CDR3 extends over 11 amino acids. The CDR3 reads CATGVKETQYF. As DNA, the CDR3 is TGTGCCACCGGAGTTAAAGAGACCCAGTACTTC. Looking up the rest from reference TRBV2 and TRBJ2-5 gives the full variable domain: EPEVTQTPSHQVTQMGQEVILRCVPISNHLYFYWYRQILGQKVEFLVSFYNNEISEKSEIFDDQFSVERPDGSNFTLKIRSTKLEDSAMYFCATGVKETQYFGPGTRLLVL.